Included here is one TCR beta chain sequence, with context. This record comes from a study of blood T cells in healthy people across ages. Study as a whole: Through template switching, about one barcoded beta molecule was captured per two T cells, as measured in model experiments.

The CDR3 runs to 17 residues. V was shortened by 4 bases and J by 0 bases, with 13 bases between the two germline ends. The germline gives CDR1 ENHRY, CDR2 SYGVKD. With a J-beta primer mix and a sample-barcoded 5' primer, a second PCR ran roughly 6 to 11 cycles. A 12-random-nucleotide template-switch adaptor tagged each cDNA molecule. CDR3-containing paired-end reads numbering at least 2.5 million came from each sample. TCRdb passed the 5' RACE reads through MiXCR, listing each CDR3 protein once. The sample has roughly 1.7 million distinct CDR3 sequences, about 31% seen once; the top ten hold 10% to 12%.

The sample comprised blood. The clonotype was recovered from a young woman in good health. The V gene is TRBV10-3, the J gene TRBJ2-6, with D uncertain. This CDR3 is CAISGPGLSSGANVLTF. CDR3 sequence (DNA): TGTGCCATCAGTGGCCCAGGTCTAAGCTCTGGGGCCAACGTCCTGACTTTC.